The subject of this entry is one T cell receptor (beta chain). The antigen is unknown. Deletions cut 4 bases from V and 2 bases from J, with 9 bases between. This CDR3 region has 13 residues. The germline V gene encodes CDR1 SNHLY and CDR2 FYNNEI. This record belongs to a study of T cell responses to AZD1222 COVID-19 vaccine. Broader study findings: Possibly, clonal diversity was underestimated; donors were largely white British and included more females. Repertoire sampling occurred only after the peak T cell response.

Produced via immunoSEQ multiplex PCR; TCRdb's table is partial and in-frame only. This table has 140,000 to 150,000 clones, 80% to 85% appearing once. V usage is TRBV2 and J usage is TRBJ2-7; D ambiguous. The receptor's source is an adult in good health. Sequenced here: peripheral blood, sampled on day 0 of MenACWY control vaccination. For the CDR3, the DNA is TGTGCCAGCAGTGGACGGCAGGCCTACGAGCAGTACTTC. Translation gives CASSGRQAYEQYF.